The 5 T cell receptor beta chains below were found in one sample sequenced in a study of cytomegalovirus exposure and HLA in healthy donors. The PCR was carried out with 60 Vbeta primers and 13 Jbeta primers. The protocol was immunoSEQ multiplex PCR, while the TCRdb copy is restricted to in-frame clones and leaves out a portion. Among approximately 100,000 clones listed, 74% were seen once. Sequencing used PBMCs. All receptors come from a human donor in good health.

The V gene is TRBV5-1, the J gene TRBJ2-1, with TRBD1 matching 10 bases. V gave up 4 bases and J gave up 6 bases; unmatched junction bases: 4. The CDR3 has 14 residues. CDR1 SGHRS and CDR2 YFSETQ come from the germline V gene. CDR3 nucleotide sequence: TGCGCCAGCAGCGCCGGACAGGGGGGCAATGAGCAGTTCTTC. Its translation is CASSAGQGGNEQFF.

A single count supports this clone. The chain recombines TRBV6-1 with TRBJ1-5; 7 positions agree with TRBD1. CDR1 MNHNS and CDR2 SASEGT come from the germline V gene. V dropped 0 bases and J dropped 4; count of bases not matched to a gene: 3. CDR3 size: 15 residues. CDR3 coding DNA: TGTGCCAGCAGTGAAGCAGGGGGCGTTAATCAGCCCCAGCATTTT. Translating gives CASSEAGGVNQPQHF.

This chain connects TRBV6-5 to TRBJ2-7, with D possibly being TRBD1 (6 bases). The CDR3 is 15 residues long. The ends were cut back, 6 bases at V and 3 bases at J, with 18 bases in the middle. From germline, CDR1 is MNHEY and CDR2 SVGAGI. The chain's CDR3 is CASRPGQSLYYEQYF. In nucleotides, the CDR3 is TGTGCCAGCAGGCCCGGACAGTCCCTCTACTACGAGCAGTACTTC.

This sequence joins TRBV9 and TRBJ2-7, with TRBD2 matching over 11 bases. The J segment lost 4 bases and the V segment lost 0 bases, leaving 6 bases of the junction unmatched. Germline lookup yields CDR1 SGDLS and CDR2 YYNGEE. The CDR3 has 16 amino acids. The CDR3 region is CASSVGGSGREYEQYF. The CDR3 DNA sequence: TGTGCCAGCAGCGTAGGGGGTAGCGGGAGGGAATACGAGCAGTACTTC.

This clone was seen a few times. CDR3 nucleotide sequence: TGTGCCAGCAGGAAGACAGGGTACGAGCAGTACTTC. Translation: CASRKTGYEQYF. V usage is TRBV28 and J usage is TRBJ2-7; 7 bases fit TRBD1. The junction had 3 bases not matched to a gene; V was cut back by 6 bases and J by 4 bases. Looked up from germline, CDR1 is MDHEN and CDR2 is SYDVKM. The length of the CDR3 is 12 residues.